This paragraph covers one T cell receptor beta chain sequence. What it binds is unknown. The data are from a study of OX40 agonist ivuxolimab in advanced cancers. The overall study: Ivuxolimab, an antibody that agonizes OX40 (CD134), was administered to the patients. Among those treated, three patients had partial responses, one with hepatocellular carcinoma and two with cutaneous melanoma. Study-wide points: More expanded clones were seen, on average, in CD8+ T cells than in CD4+.

Sequencing used immunoSEQ multiplex PCR; TCRdb keeps in-frame clones, though not all of them. The sample lists approximately 28,000 clones, about nine tenths seen once, with almost 9.5% in the top ten. CDR1 and CDR2 from the germline V gene are SGHTA and FQGTGA. V lost 1 base and J 5 bases, leaving 6 bases between the germline ends. The CDR3 totals 12 residues. Autoimmune disease history or systemic immunosuppression meant exclusion. This sequence joins TRBV7-3 and TRBJ2-7; no reliable D call. Sequencing was performed on CD4+ or CD8+ T cells sorted from blood, taken in a trial of the OX40 agonist ivuxolimab. This receptor was taken from an adult with an advanced solid tumor such as melanoma, head and neck, liver or kidney cancer. The CDR3 DNA reads as TGTGCCAGCAGCTTAATGGGTAACGAGCAGTACTTC. Its translation is CASSLMGNEQYF.